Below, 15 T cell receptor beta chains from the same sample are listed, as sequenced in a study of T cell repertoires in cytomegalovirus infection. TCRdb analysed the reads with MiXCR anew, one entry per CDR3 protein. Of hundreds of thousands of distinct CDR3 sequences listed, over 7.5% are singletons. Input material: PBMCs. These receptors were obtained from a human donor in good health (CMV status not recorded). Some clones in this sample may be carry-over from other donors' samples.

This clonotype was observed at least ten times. CDR3: CASSSAGGGSYEQYF. The CDR3 DNA sequence: TGTGCCAGCAGTTCGGCGGGAGGTGGCTCCTACGAGCAGTACTTC. The V and J genes are TRBV6-2 or TRBV6-3 and TRBJ2-7; 8 positions match TRBD2. Germline CDR1 reads MNHEY; CDR2 reads SVGEGT. Trimming removed 4 bases from V and 0 bases from J; junction bases left unmatched: 5. This CDR3 has 15 amino acids.

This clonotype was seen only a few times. DNA of the CDR3: TGTGCCATCACCGCAGGGACCCACTCCTACGAGCAGTACTTC. Amino acids: CAITAGTHSYEQYF. The chain couples TRBV28 to TRBJ2-7, with D perhaps TRBD1 or TRBD2 (5 bases each). CDR1 and CDR2 (germline): MDHEN, SYDVKM. This CDR3 has 14 residues. Trimming took off 10 bases at V and 0 bases at J, with 16 bases between the two ends.

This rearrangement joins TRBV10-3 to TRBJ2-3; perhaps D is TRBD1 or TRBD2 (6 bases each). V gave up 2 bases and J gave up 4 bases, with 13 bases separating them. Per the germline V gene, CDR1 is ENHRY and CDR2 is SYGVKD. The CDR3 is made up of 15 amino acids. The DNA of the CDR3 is TGTGCCATCAGTGAGGGGGGGCTTGGGTCAGATACGCAGTATTTT. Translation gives CAISEGGLGSDTQYF.

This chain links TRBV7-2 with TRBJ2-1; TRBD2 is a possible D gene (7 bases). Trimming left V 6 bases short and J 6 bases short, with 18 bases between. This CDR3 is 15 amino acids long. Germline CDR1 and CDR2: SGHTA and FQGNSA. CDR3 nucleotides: TGTGCCAGCAGTATTAGGGGGGGTACGTTCAATGAGCAGTTCTTC. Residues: CASSIRGGTFNEQFF.

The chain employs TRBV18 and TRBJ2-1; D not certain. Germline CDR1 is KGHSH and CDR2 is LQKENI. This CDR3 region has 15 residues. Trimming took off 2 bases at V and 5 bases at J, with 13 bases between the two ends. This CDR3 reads CASSPTAPGNNEQFF. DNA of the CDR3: TGTGCCAGCTCACCAACTGCACCCGGTAACAATGAGCAGTTCTTC.

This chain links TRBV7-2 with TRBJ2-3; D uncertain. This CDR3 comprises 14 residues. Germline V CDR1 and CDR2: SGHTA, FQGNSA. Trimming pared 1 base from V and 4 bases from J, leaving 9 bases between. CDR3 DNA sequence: TGTGCCAGCAGCTTAGTACGGCCGTCAGATACGCAGTATTTT. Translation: CASSLVRPSDTQYF.

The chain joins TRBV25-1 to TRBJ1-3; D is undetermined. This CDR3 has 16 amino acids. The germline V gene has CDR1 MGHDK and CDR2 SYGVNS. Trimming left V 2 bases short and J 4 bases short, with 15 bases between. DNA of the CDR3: TGTGCCAGCAGTGAAAGGAAAACAGCGGGAGGAAACACCATATATTTT. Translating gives CASSERKTAGGNTIYF.

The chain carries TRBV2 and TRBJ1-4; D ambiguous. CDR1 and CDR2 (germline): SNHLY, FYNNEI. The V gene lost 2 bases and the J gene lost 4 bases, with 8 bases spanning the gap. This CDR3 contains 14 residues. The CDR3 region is CASSERPINEKLFF. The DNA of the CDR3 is TGTGCCAGCAGTGAAAGGCCAATTAATGAAAAACTGTTTTTT.

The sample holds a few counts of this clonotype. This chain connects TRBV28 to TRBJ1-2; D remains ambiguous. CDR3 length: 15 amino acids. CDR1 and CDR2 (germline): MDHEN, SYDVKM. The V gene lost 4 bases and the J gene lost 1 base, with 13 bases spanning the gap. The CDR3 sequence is CASSSAHGFNYGYTF. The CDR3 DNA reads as TGTGCCAGCAGTTCGGCCCACGGGTTTAACTATGGCTACACCTTC.

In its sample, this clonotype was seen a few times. In DNA, the CDR3 is TGTGCCAGCAGTCCCTCCGTCACAGATACGCAGTATTTT. Translated, it gives CASSPSVTDTQYF. The V call is TRBV27, the J call TRBJ2-3; D gene uncertain. Germline V gene lookup returns CDR1 MNHEY and CDR2 SMNVEV (reference sequence). This CDR3 has 13 amino acids. Trimming removed 5 bases at V and 2 bases at J, with 8 bases between.

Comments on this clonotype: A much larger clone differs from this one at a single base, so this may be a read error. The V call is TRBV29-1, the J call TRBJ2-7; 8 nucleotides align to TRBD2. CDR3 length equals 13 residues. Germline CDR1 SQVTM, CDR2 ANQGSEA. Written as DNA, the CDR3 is TGCAGCGTTGAAGGCCAGCGGGGGTACGAGCAGAACTTC. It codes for CSVEGQRGYEQNF.

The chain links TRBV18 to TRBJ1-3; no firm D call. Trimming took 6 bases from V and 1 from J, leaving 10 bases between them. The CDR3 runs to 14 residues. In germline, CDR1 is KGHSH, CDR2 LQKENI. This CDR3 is CASSPAGSGNTIYF. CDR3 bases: TGTGCCAGCTCCCCGGCGGGATCTGGAAACACCATATATTTT.

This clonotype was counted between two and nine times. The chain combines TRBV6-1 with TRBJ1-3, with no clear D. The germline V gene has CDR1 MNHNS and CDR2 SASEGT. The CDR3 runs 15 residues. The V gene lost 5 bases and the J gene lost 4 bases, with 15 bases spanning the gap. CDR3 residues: CASSPPRDFGNTIYF. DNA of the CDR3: TGTGCCAGCAGTCCCCCGAGGGATTTCGGAAACACCATATATTTT.

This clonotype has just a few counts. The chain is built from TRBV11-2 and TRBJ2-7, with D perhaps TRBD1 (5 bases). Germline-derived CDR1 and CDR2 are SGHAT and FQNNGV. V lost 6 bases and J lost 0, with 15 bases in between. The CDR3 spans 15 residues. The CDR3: CASSLVFQGSYEQYF. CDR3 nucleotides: TGTGCCAGCAGTCTCGTATTCCAGGGCTCCTACGAGCAGTACTTC.

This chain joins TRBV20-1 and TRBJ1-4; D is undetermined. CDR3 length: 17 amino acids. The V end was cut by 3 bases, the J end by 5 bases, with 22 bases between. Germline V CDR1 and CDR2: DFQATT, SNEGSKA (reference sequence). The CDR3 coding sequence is TGCAGTGCTAGCGAAGGGTCTCCACAGATATTCAATGAAAAACTGTTTTTT. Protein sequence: CSASEGSPQIFNEKLFF.